This entry lists 20 T cell receptor beta chains sequenced from one sample in a study of OX40 agonist ivuxolimab in advanced cancers. Sequenced by immunoSEQ multiplex PCR; TCRdb stores in-frame clones only, minus some. The sample records fewer than 40,000 clones, approximately 86% being singletons. Sample: CD4+ or CD8+ T cells sorted from blood, taken in a trial of the OX40 agonist ivuxolimab. All receptors come from an adult with an advanced solid tumor such as melanoma, head and neck, liver or kidney cancer.

V and J are TRBV28 and TRBJ2-1; the match to TRBD2 covers 7 bases. CDR3 size: 14 residues. V lost 5 bases to trimming and J lost 4 bases; unmatched junction nucleotides: 5. The germline gives CDR1 MDHEN, CDR2 SYDVKM. CDR3 coding DNA: TGTGCCAGCAGTCCTTCTAGCGGATACAATGAGCAGTTCTTC. Encoded protein: CASSPSSGYNEQFF.

The V gene is TRBV6-5, the J gene TRBJ2-7; D gene unclear. Trimming left V 6 bases short and J 2 bases short, with 5 bases between. CDR3 length equals 11 residues. Germline values: CDR1 MNHEY, CDR2 SVGAGI. CDR3 sequence (DNA): TGTGCCAGCAGGACAACCTACGAGCAGTACTTC. This codes for CASRTTYEQYF.

This clone was recorded once. A read error may account for a junction end that differs from germline. The chain uses TRBV4-1 and TRBJ1-6, with a tentative D call TRBD1 (6 bases). Looked up from germline, CDR1 is MGHRA and CDR2 is YSYEKL. This CDR3 region has 14 residues. CDR3: CASSQAGANSPLHF. Here the CDR3 DNA reads TGCGCCAGCAGTCAAGCAGGGGCTAATTCACCCCTCCACTTT.

The gene calls are TRBV18 and TRBJ2-3; 10 nucleotides match TRBD2. With 5 bases clipped from V and 3 bases from J, the junction kept 11 bases outside the gene matches. The CDR3 length is 17 residues. Germline V gives CDR1 KGHSH, CDR2 LQKENI. In nucleotides, the CDR3 is TGTGCCAGCTCAGGAGCGGGAGGGCTCACTCTGACAGATACGCAGTATTTT. Translating gives CASSGAGGLTLTDTQYF.

This chain joins TRBV7-9 and TRBJ2-6, with D possibly matching TRBD1 (6 bases). CDR1 and CDR2 (germline): SEHNR, FQNEAQ (reference sequence). Between the trimmed V and J ends, which lost 4 bases and 2 bases, there was a span of 12 bases. This CDR3 comprises 16 residues. CDR3 DNA sequence: TGTGCCAGCAGCTCGGACAGCCCTCCTGGGGCCAACGTCCTGACTTTC. As protein: CASSSDSPPGANVLTF.

This chain joins TRBV19 and TRBJ1-1, with D perhaps matching TRBD1 (5 bases). Trimming pared 4 bases from V and 7 bases from J, leaving 10 bases between. The CDR3 runs 12 residues. Germline values: CDR1 LNHDA, CDR2 SQIVND (reference sequence). DNA of the CDR3: TGTGCCAGTAGTACAAGACAGCTTGAAGCTTTCTTT. It translates to CASSTRQLEAFF.

This clone was seen only once. V gene TRBV18 combines with J gene TRBJ2-4, with 9 positions matching TRBD1. Germline loops: CDR1 KGHSH, CDR2 LQKENI. The CDR3 is 13 residues long. After removal of 6 bases from V and 7 bases from J, the junction contained 4 bases not matched to a gene. The CDR3 region is CASSRDRENIQYF. The CDR3 DNA sequence: TGTGCCAGCTCTCGGGACAGGGAGAACATTCAGTACTTC.

The chain is built from TRBV4-1 and TRBJ2-2, with 8 positions matching TRBD1. Germline V CDR1 and CDR2: MGHRA, YSYEKL. V was pared by 4 bases and J by 1 base, with 2 bases of the junction left unmatched. The CDR3 length is 15 residues. In nucleotides, the CDR3 is TGCGCCAGCAGCCTCGGGACAGGGAACACCGGGGAGCTGTTTTTT. It codes for CASSLGTGNTGELFF.

This clone was seen a single time. V gene TRBV7-9 combines with J gene TRBJ1-2; 9 nucleotides align to TRBD1. The trim removed 5 bases at V and 2 bases at J, leaving 9 bases unmatched. The germline CDR1 and CDR2 sequences are SEHNR and FQNEAQ (reference sequence). CDR3 size: 16 residues. CDR3 nucleotide sequence: TGTGCCAGCAGCCTGCCGGGACAGGGATTCAACTATGGCTACACCTTC. Translated, it gives CASSLPGQGFNYGYTF.

The chain couples TRBV10-2 to TRBJ2-1, with 8 bases identical to TRBD2. CDR1 and CDR2 from the germline V gene are WSHSY and SAAADI. The CDR3 length is 14 residues. V lost 6 bases to trimming and J lost 6 bases; unmatched junction nucleotides: 7. CDR3 loop: CASRPGGFGNEQFF. The CDR3 DNA is TGCGCCAGCAGGCCGGGAGGGTTCGGCAATGAGCAGTTCTTC.

This chain connects TRBV5-5 to TRBJ1-5, with no clear D. Between the trimmed V and J ends, which lost 0 bases and 0 bases, there was a span of 10 bases. The CDR3 has 16 residues. Germline V gene data show CDR1 as SGHKS and CDR2 as YYEKEE (reference sequence). DNA of the CDR3: TGTGCCAGCAGCTTGGAAGGGAGATTTAGCAATCAGCCCCAGCATTTT. This translates into CASSLEGRFSNQPQHF. Variable domain in full (rest from reference TRBV5-5 and TRBJ1-5): DAGVTQSPTHLIKTRGQQVTLRCSPISGHKSVSWYQQVLGQGPQFIFQYYEKEERGRGNFPDRFSARQFPNYSSELNVNALLLGDSALYLCASSLEGRFSNQPQHFGDGTRLSIL.

The gene calls are TRBV5-4 and TRBJ2-1, with D hard to call. The ends were cut back, 0 bases at V and 0 bases at J, with 10 bases in the middle. Germline V gene lookup returns CDR1 SGHNT and CDR2 YYREEE (reference sequence). The CDR3 sequence is 16 residues long. The CDR3 nucleotides are TGTGCCAGCAGCTTGGCCGCGGTACCCTCCTACAATGAGCAGTTCTTC. It specifies CASSLAAVPSYNEQFF.

As DNA, the CDR3 is TGTGCCAGCAGCCCGGACAGGGACTACAATGAGCAGTTCTTC. Its protein product is CASSPDRDYNEQFF. The chain combines TRBV13 with TRBJ2-1, with TRBD1 identical over 8 bases. The CDR3 sequence is 14 residues long. Germline trimming cut 5 bases from V and 3 bases from J; bases unmatched to any gene: 3. Germline values: CDR1 PRHDT, CDR2 FYEKMQ (reference sequence).

The rearrangement links TRBV9 to TRBJ1-2; tentative D call: TRBD1 (6 bases). The CDR3 runs to 13 residues. V lost 3 bases, J lost 1 base, and 7 bases lay in between. Germline assignment: CDR1 SGDLS and CDR2 YYNGEE. The CDR3 nucleotides are TGTGCCAGCAGCGGGACAGTTAACTATGGCTACACCTTC. Encoded protein: CASSGTVNYGYTF.

This chain uses TRBV19 with TRBJ2-7; 7 nucleotides match TRBD1. With V trimmed by 6 bases and J by 3 bases, 8 bases remained unmatched. Germline CDR1 is LNHDA and CDR2 is SQIVND (reference sequence). This CDR3 spans 14 amino acids. CDR3 in DNA: TGTGCCAGTAGCCAGCCCGGGACAGTCTACGAGCAGTACTTC. Its translation is CASSQPGTVYEQYF.

This sequence joins TRBV11-2 and TRBJ2-7; 7 positions match TRBD1. The CDR3 loop spans 16 amino acids. CDR1 is SGHAT, CDR2 FQNNGV, per germline. V shed 1 base, J shed 4 bases, and the junction held 10 bases outside the gene matches. As DNA, the CDR3 is TGTGCCAGCAGCTTAGGACCCGGCCAGGGGGTGTACGAGCAGTACTTC. Translating it yields CASSLGPGQGVYEQYF.

This clone appeared a single time. This chain joins TRBV10-1 and TRBJ1-4; TRBD1 might be the D (5 bases). CDR1 WNHNN and CDR2 SYGVQD come from the germline V gene (reference sequence). This CDR3 has 15 residues. Trimming took 2 bases from V and 0 from J, leaving 7 bases between them. This chain's CDR3 is CASSEPTATNEKLFF. CDR3 coding DNA: TGCGCCAGCAGTGAGCCGACAGCAACTAATGAAAAACTGTTTTTT.

This chain uses TRBV6-5 with TRBJ2-7; D remains ambiguous. The germline V gene has CDR1 MNHEY and CDR2 SVGAGI. CDR3 size: 16 residues. V was clipped by 4 bases and J by 0 bases, with 16 bases between them. In DNA form, the CDR3 reads TGTGCCAGCAGTTTCTCCGGGTTTTCGAGCTCCTACGAGCAGTACTTC. Translating it yields CASSFSGFSSSYEQYF.

The chain is built from TRBV7-9 and TRBJ2-7; D may correspond to TRBD1 or TRBD2 (6 bases each). Germline assignment: CDR1 SEHNR and CDR2 FQNEAQ (reference sequence). Trimming left V 4 bases short and J 2 bases short, with 24 bases between. The CDR3 extends over 18 amino acids. CDR3 sequence reads: CASSSHRVNGSRAYEQYF. CDR3 coding DNA: TGTGCCAGCAGCTCCCACAGGGTAAACGGGAGCAGGGCCTACGAGCAGTACTTC.

The chain couples TRBV9 to TRBJ2-1; D remains ambiguous. With 2 bases removed from V and 3 bases from J, the gap between germline ends came to 12 bases. CDR1 is SGDLS, CDR2 YYNGEE, per germline. The CDR3 loop spans 15 amino acids. CDR3 nucleotides: TGTGCCAGCAGCGTCTCCAGGAATCTCTACAATGAGCAGTTCTTC. This codes for CASSVSRNLYNEQFF.